This T cell receptor beta chain stems from a study of early T cells in non-severe SARS-CoV-2 infection. Study in general: Sequenced bulk RNA came from whole blood that was unsorted, and chains were unpaired.

The study's findings and limits: Matching against VDJdb likely underestimated virus-specific expansions, favoring anti-spike CD8.

V dropped 4 bases and J dropped 6 bases, with 6 bases sitting between them. Per the germline V gene, CDR1 is MDHEN and CDR2 is SYDVKM. This CDR3 has 11 residues. As part of library construction, unique molecular identifiers were attached to individual cDNA molecules. TCRdb analysed the 5' RACE reads with MiXCR anew, one entry per CDR3 protein. The sample shows about 50,000 distinct CDR3 sequences, 9.3% of them seen only once. This clonotype has a handful of counts. Its antigen is not identified. The TCR comes from an adult who was a healthcare worker with PCR-confirmed SARS-CoV-2 infection or an uninfected control (not recorded which). The chain is built from TRBV28 and TRBJ1-2; no reliable D call. Sequenced material: whole blood. CDR3 bases: TGTGCCAGCAGTTCCCCCGATGGCTACACCTTC. Amino acids: CASSSPDGYTF.